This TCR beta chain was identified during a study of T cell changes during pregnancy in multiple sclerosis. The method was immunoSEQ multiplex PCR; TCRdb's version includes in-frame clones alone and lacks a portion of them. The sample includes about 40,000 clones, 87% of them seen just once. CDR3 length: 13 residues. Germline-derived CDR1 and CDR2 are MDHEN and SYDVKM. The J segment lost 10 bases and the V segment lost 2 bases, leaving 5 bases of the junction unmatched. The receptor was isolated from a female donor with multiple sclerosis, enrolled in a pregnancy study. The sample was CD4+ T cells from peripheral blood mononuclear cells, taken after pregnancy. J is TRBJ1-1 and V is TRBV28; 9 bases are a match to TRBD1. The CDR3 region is CASSLPDRGGAFF. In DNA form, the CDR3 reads TGTGCCAGCAGTTTACCCGACAGGGGGGGAGCTTTCTTT.